This T cell receptor (beta chain) was identified during a study of regulatory T cells in long-lasting Graves disease. CDR1 is SGHKS and CDR2 is YYEKEE in the germline V gene (reference sequence). This CDR3 is 19 amino acids long. The ends were cut back, 1 base at V and 0 bases at J, with 23 bases in the middle. Time point: newly diagnosed GD, antithyroid drugs for less than 3 months. PBMCs provided the RNA from which the TCR library was made. American Thyroid Association guidelines defined how Graves' disease was diagnosed. Study observations and caveats: Repertoires from persistent disease leaned toward TRBV28, TRBJ1-2 and TRBJ2-5. TCR diversity was lower in persistent Graves' patients than in newly diagnosed ones. Whereas 966 public clonotypes were shared by new patients, persistent patients shared more, at around 2,700.

To make TCR beta libraries, researchers used iRepertoire HTBI primers and Arm-PCR of CDR3 regions. In TCRdb, the multiplex PCR reads were re-called with MiXCR into one record per CDR3 protein. The table has approximately 480,000 distinct CDR3 sequences, 15% to 20% seen once. This clonotype was counted only a few times. Antigen specificity is unknown. Separately, the same data were catalogued under a study of T cells in Graves' hyperthyroidism and ophthalmopathy.

The sequencing used peripheral blood mononuclear cells (PBMCs), collected at new diagnosis, from a patient treated with antithyroid drugs. This receptor was identified in a man in his forties or fifties with Graves disease. The J gene is TRBJ2-7, the V gene TRBV5-5; either TRBD1 or TRBD2 may fit D (5 bases each). CDR3 protein: CASSLRDHLQSGTSYEQYF. The CDR3 coding sequence is TGTGCCAGCAGCTTGAGGGACCATCTCCAATCTGGCACCTCCTACGAGCAGTACTTC.